This TCR beta chain was sequenced during a study of blood T cells in healthy people across ages. The second PCR ran 7 to 11 cycles with a sample-barcoded 5' primer and J-beta primers. Every molecule of cDNA carried a tag from a template-switch adaptor with 12 random nucleotides. Each CDR3 protein gets one entry after TCRdb re-called the 5' RACE reads with MiXCR. The data show about 1,800,000 distinct CDR3 sequences, with 28% seen just once and roughly 8% held by the top ten. The CDR3 spans 18 residues. Healthy individuals of Caucasian origin from Russia, aged about 6 to 95, served as donors. This clonotype originated in a woman younger than 45 in good health. The chain has TRBV21-1 and TRBJ2-1; TRBD1 is taken as the D call from the table, unchecked against the DNA. TRBV21-1 corresponds to a pseudogene. The sample comprised blood. The chain's CDR3 is CASSPTVGTIIGYNEQFF. The CDR3 region has the DNA TGTGCCAGCAGCCCAACGGTGGGGACAATTATTGGGTACAATGAGCAGTTCTTC.